Listed below are T cell receptor beta chains from one sample, sequenced in a study of cytomegalovirus exposure and HLA in healthy donors. TCRdb's copy holds only in-frame clones and misses some; the assay was immunoSEQ multiplex PCR. The sample carries about 110,000 clones, 65% to 75% recorded once. The sequenced sample consisted of PBMCs. Every receptor here comes from a female donor in good health and CMV-seronegative. CDR3s include the opening cysteine and the closing phenylalanine or tryptophan. A D gene is named only where the DNA matches it firmly. Size is omitted from some rows. Given values are once, few, many or a class for expanded clones.

-,TRBJ2-7,TRBV18,TRBD2,TGTGCCAGCTCACTCGGCGGGGGGCAAGGATACGAGCAGTACTTC,CASSLGGGQGYEQYF
-,TRBJ1-4,TRBV29-1,TRBD1,TGCAGCGCCGGGGACAGCAGTGATACTGAAAAACTGTTTTTT,CSAGDSSDTEKLFF
-,TRBJ2-4,TRBV25-1,TRBD1,TGTGCCAGCTTAGGGACAGGGGAAAACATTCAGTACTTC,CASLGTGENIQYF
medium-sized,TRBJ2-5,TRBV25-1,-,TGTGCCAGCAGTGAGCGAGGCCACCAAGAGACCCAGTACTTC,CASSERGHQETQYF
-,TRBJ2-7,TRBV4-1,TRBD2,TGCGCCAGCAGCCAAGGGGGCGGGAGTGGCTACGAGCAGTACTTC,CASSQGGGSGYEQYF
-,TRBJ2-5,TRBV5-5,-,TGTGCCAGCAGCTTGGGGTCAGTCCAAGAGACCCAGTACTTC,CASSLGSVQETQYF
once,TRBJ2-7,TRBV10-3,TRBD1,TGTGCCATCCAGGAAGGGGGACAGGGGACCTACGAGCAGTACTTC,CAIQEGGQGTYEQYF
-,TRBJ1-1,TRBV27,-,TGTGCCAGCAGCTTTGCAAAGAAGAGTGAAGCTTTCTTT,CASSFAKKSEAFF
-,TRBJ1-1,TRBV5-1,-,TGCGCCAGCAGCCCTGTGGCGGGCAGAGCTGAAGCTTTCTTT,CASSPVAGRAEAFF
-,TRBJ1-3,TRBV21-1,-,TGTGCCAAGGAGGCAGGCCCTGGAAACACCATATATTTT,CAKEAGPGNTIYF
-,TRBJ2-1,TRBV5-1,-,TGCGCCAGCAGCTTGGGACTAGAATCCAATGAGCAGTTCTTC,CASSLGLESNEQFF
-,TRBJ1-5,TRBV28,TRBD1,TGTGCCAGCAGTCAGACAGGGGCTAGCAATCAGCCCCAGCATTTT,CASSQTGASNQPQHF
-,TRBJ1-1,TRBV19,TRBD1,TGTGCCAGTAGTACAGGGGGGACGAACACTGAAGCTTTCTTT,CASSTGGTNTEAFF
-,TRBJ2-3,TRBV6-5,-,TGTGCCAGCAGGCGAGACAGACGCACAGATACGCAGTATTTT,CASRRDRRTDTQYF